This T cell receptor beta chain was recorded in a study of cytomegalovirus exposure and HLA in healthy donors. Whole-study context: Membership in the Caucasian-associated ancestry cluster was found for around 81% of roughly 400 genotyped donors.

The PCR used 60 Vbeta and 13 Jbeta primers. Measured with immunoSEQ multiplex PCR; TCRdb has only the in-frame clones, and not every one. Of some 160,000 clones in the sample, approximately 83% are singletons; the top ten hold approximately 1.5%. This clone turned up a few times. Other DNA sequences of this sample code for an identical CDR3. CDR1 and CDR2 (germline): MDHEN, SYDVKM. The CDR3 spans 15 residues. The V gene lost 2 bases and the J gene lost 0 bases, with 8 bases spanning the gap. The sequenced material came from PBMCs. This clonotype originated in a woman aged 18-29 years in good health and CMV-seronegative. The V gene is TRBV28, the J gene TRBJ1-5, with no clear D. CDR3 in amino acids: CASSLRGYSNQPQHF. CDR3 nucleotide sequence: TGTGCCAGCAGTTTACGAGGGTATAGCAATCAGCCCCAGCATTTT.